This T cell receptor beta chain was observed in a study of TIL therapy for anti-PD-1-resistant metastatic lung cancer. Study summary: Tumors had a median PD-L1 proportion score of approximately 6%. Most patients had lung adenocarcinoma.

Findings of the study overall: After infusion, TIL clonotypes partly replaced peripheral T cells and declined over months.

The libraries were made with immunoSEQ v3. Libraries were sequenced to 2 million to 2.5 million read pairs (survey) or roughly 4.5-6 million (deep). The assay was immunoSEQ multiplex PCR, and TCRdb's table has in-frame clones only and misses some. The data show more than 20,000 clones, about 78% seen once. The CDR3 loop spans 15 amino acids. Deletions cut 0 bases from V and 1 base from J, with 9 bases between. Germline V CDR1 and CDR2: KGHSH, LQKENI. This clone turned up a few times. Its specificity is not known. Indicated time point: pre-treatment sample, taken before nivolumab and TIL therapy. This sequence joins TRBV18 and TRBJ1-1; no reliable D call. This TCR was sampled from a person between 25 and 79 years old with non-small cell lung cancer. This specimen consisted of blood, obtained at baseline. CDR3 in amino acids: CASSPPGRWNTEAFF. CDR3 sequence (DNA): TGTGCCAGCTCACCACCGGGCAGGTGGAACACTGAAGCTTTCTTT. Based on the CDR3 plus reference TRBV18 and TRBJ1-1, the full variable domain is NAGVMQNPRHLVRRRGQEARLRCSPMKGHSHVYWYRQLPEEGLKFMVYLQKENIIDESGMPKERFSAEFPKEGPSILRIQQVVRGDSAAYFCASSPPGRWNTEAFFGQGTRLTVV.